This T cell receptor beta chain was found in a study of radiotherapy plus CTLA-4 blockade in lung cancer. Sequencing was performed with immunoSEQ multiplex PCR; in TCRdb, only in-frame clones are kept and a portion is missing. The sample has over 30,000 clones, 79% seen once; the top ten hold 20% to 30%. The count of this clone is one. CDR1 is SGHNT, CDR2 YENEEA, per germline. V was pared by 2 bases and J by 8 bases, with 13 bases between. The CDR3 length is 14 residues. This clonotype originated in a human donor with non-small cell lung cancer that progressed on radiotherapy plus ipilimumab. The sample consisted of peripheral blood, taken from a patient treated with radiotherapy plus ipilimumab. The V and J genes are TRBV11-3 and TRBJ2-1, with D perhaps TRBD2 (7 bases). In DNA, the CDR3 is TGTGCCAGCAGCTTACGGGGGGCCGGGGATGAGCAGTTCTTC. Amino acid sequence: CASSLRGAGDEQFF.